The 15 T cell receptor beta chains below all came from one sample that was sequenced in a study of post-analysis software for immune sequencing data. Study findings and constraints: TRBV segments more frequent in patients than in controls numbered roughly five and included TRBV5-6, TRBV5-1 and TRBV20-1.

cDNA libraries of TCR beta carried unique molecular identifiers. In TCRdb, the PCR reads were re-called with MiXCR into one record per CDR3 protein. The table includes a few hundred thousand distinct CDR3 sequences, approximately 39% detected once. These receptors have no identified antigens. The specimen sequenced was blood. These receptors originate from a girl aged 2 to 10 with multiple sclerosis.

V and J are TRBV5-4 and TRBJ2-1; possibly TRBD2 for D (6 bases). CDR3 length equals 17 residues. V was shortened by 2 bases and J by 3 bases, with 18 bases between the two germline ends. The germline V gene has CDR1 SGHNT and CDR2 YYREEE (reference sequence). The CDR3 DNA reads TGTGCCAGCAGCTTTGGTAATACGGGAGTGCTCTACAATGAGCAGTTCTTC. Translating gives CASSFGNTGVLYNEQFF.

This clonotype was seen a few times. CDR3 coding DNA: TGCAGTGCGGGGACAGGGGAATGGGTGCCCCAGCATTTT. Protein: CSAGTGEWVPQHF. The gene calls are TRBV20-1 and TRBJ1-5; 10 bases are a match to TRBD1. The germline V gene has CDR1 DFQATT and CDR2 SNEGSKA (reference sequence). CDR3 length equals 13 residues. Trimming cost V 6 bases and J 9 bases; bases outside gene matches: 8.

This chain links TRBV20-1 with TRBJ2-5, with 11 bases that match TRBD2. The trim removed 5 bases at V and 5 bases at J, leaving 4 bases unmatched. The CDR3 runs to 13 residues. Germline V gene lookup returns CDR1 DFQATT and CDR2 SNEGSKA (reference sequence). The CDR3 coding sequence is TGCAGTGCTCTACTAGCGGGGGTGGAGACCCAGTACTTC. This encodes CSALLAGVETQYF.

The J gene is TRBJ1-4, the V gene TRBV28, with D tentatively TRBD1 (5 bases). Trimming removed 5 bases at V and 8 bases at J, with 21 bases between. There are 16 residues in the CDR3. Germline V gene sequence: CDR1 MDHEN, CDR2 SYDVKM. CDR3 DNA: TGTGCCAGCAGTCTTCTCCGCAGGGTTAGATACGAAAAACTGTTTTTT. Translation gives CASSLLRRVRYEKLFF. The full variable domain, completed using reference TRBV28 and TRBJ1-4, is DVKVTQSSRYLVKRTGEKVFLECVQDMDHENMFWYRQDPGLGLRLIYFSYDVKMKEKGDIPEGYSVSREKKERFSLILESASTNQTSMYLCASSLLRRVRYEKLFFGSGTQLSVL.

This clonotype was observed a few times. This CDR3 is CASRTRQGREKLFF. The DNA for the CDR3 is TGTGCCAGCAGAACAAGACAGGGGCGCGAAAAACTGTTTTTT. This chain joins TRBV6-1 and TRBJ1-4; 8 bases line up with TRBD1. With V trimmed by 6 bases and J by 8 bases, 8 bases remained unmatched. The CDR3 is made up of 14 amino acids. CDR1 is MNHNS and CDR2 is SASEGT in the germline V gene.

This sequence joins TRBV20-1 and TRBJ2-7; 8 nucleotides line up with TRBD2. This CDR3 contains 19 residues. J gave up 0 bases and V 0 bases, and 16 bases lay outside the gene matches. Germline V gene lookup returns CDR1 DFQATT and CDR2 SNEGSKA (reference sequence). Here the CDR3 DNA reads TGCAGTGCTAGAGATAGGGCTAGCGGGCCCCTTGGTGGCTCCTACGAGCAGTACTTC. Encoded protein: CSARDRASGPLGGSYEQYF.

This clonotype appeared a few times. The V and J genes are TRBV5-1 and TRBJ1-2, with D perhaps matching TRBD1 (5 bases). The CDR3 loop spans 15 amino acids. V was pared by 4 bases and J by 4 bases, with 17 bases between. Germline V gene lookup returns CDR1 SGHRS and CDR2 YFSETQ. CDR3 sequence: CASSLGVGHRYGYTF. CDR3 sequence (DNA): TGCGCCAGCAGCCTTGGGGTCGGACATCGCTATGGCTACACCTTC. Supplemented by reference TRBV5-1 and TRBJ1-2, the full variable domain reads KAGVTQTPRYLIKTRGQQVTLSCSPISGHRSVSWYQQTPGQGLQFLFEYFSETQRNKGNFPGRFSGRQFSNSRSEMNVSTLELGDSALYLCASSLGVGHRYGYTFGSGTRLTVV.

This clonotype came up a few times. V usage is TRBV12-5 and J usage is TRBJ2-3; the match to TRBD2 covers 14 bases. The CDR3 has 16 amino acids. The junction had 1 base not matched to a gene; V was cut back by 4 bases and J by 1 base. CDR1 is LGHNT and CDR2 is FRNRAP in the germline V gene. The CDR3 DNA is TGTGCTAGTGGTTCGGGACTAGCGGGGGGCACAGATACGCAGTATTTT. As protein: CASGSGLAGGTDTQYF.

Details on this clonotype: At one end the junction does not follow the germline gene, possibly because of a read error. J is TRBJ2-3 and V is TRBV12-3 or TRBV12-4, with TRBD2 identical over 12 bases. The CDR3 is 15 amino acids. The CDR3 DNA sequence: TGTACCAGCAGGGGACTAGCGGGTTCCACAGATACGCAGTATTTT. Translation: CTSRGLAGSTDTQYF.

The rearrangement uses TRBV10-3 and TRBJ2-5; TRBD1 might be the D (6 bases). Germline assignment: CDR1 ENHRY and CDR2 SYGVKD. This CDR3 region has 13 residues. The V end lost 6 bases, the J end lost 11 bases, and 19 bases lay between the germline ends. CDR3 in DNA: TGTGCCATCAGGGGCAGACAGGACAATGAGCAGTACTTC. Its protein is CAIRGRQDNEQYF.

This clonotype came up a few times. The V gene is TRBV6-6, the J gene TRBJ2-1; 9 bases are a match to TRBD2. The CDR3 spans 17 residues. Per the germline V gene, CDR1 is MNHNY and CDR2 is SVGAGI (reference sequence). After removal of 0 bases from V and 9 bases from J, the junction contained 12 bases not matched to a gene. The CDR3 DNA follows: TGTGCCAGCAGTTACTCGGGAGGGACTAGCTTCAGGGGTGAGCAGTTCTTC. This codes for CASSYSGGTSFRGEQFF.

V usage is TRBV20-1 and J usage is TRBJ1-6; D gene ambiguous. V gave up 3 bases and J gave up 7 bases, with 4 bases separating them. The CDR3 is 11 residues long. Per the germline V gene, CDR1 is DFQATT and CDR2 is SNEGSKA (reference sequence). CDR3 loop: CSASKNSPLHF. The CDR3 DNA reads TGCAGTGCTAGCAAGAATTCACCCCTCCACTTT.

The chain has TRBV2 and TRBJ2-1; D not certain. The CDR3 runs 13 residues. V was cut by 4 bases and J by 6 bases, with 10 bases left in between. Germline-derived CDR1 and CDR2 are SNHLY and FYNNEI. As DNA, the CDR3 is TGTGCCAGCAGTGCCCCTATGGGCAATGAGCAGTTCTTC. It encodes CASSAPMGNEQFF.

V and J are TRBV4-1 and TRBJ1-1; unclear D gene. There are 18 residues in the CDR3. From germline, CDR1 is MGHRA and CDR2 YSYEKL. V was clipped by 1 base and J by 1 base, with 19 bases between them. The CDR3 spells CASSQAVKFWQANTEAFF. For the CDR3, the DNA is TGCGCCAGCAGCCAAGCGGTGAAGTTTTGGCAGGCGAACACTGAAGCTTTCTTT.

The rearrangement joins TRBV6-6 to TRBJ1-1; D is unclear. Trimming took off 3 bases at V and 7 bases at J, with 9 bases between the two ends. CDR1 is MNHNY, CDR2 SVGAGI, per germline (reference sequence). This CDR3 is built from 12 residues. CDR3 DNA: TGTGCCAGCAGTTATGTGGGGATTGAAGCTTTCTTT. It yields the protein CASSYVGIEAFF.